This T cell receptor (beta chain) was retrieved from a study of beta chain features in type 1 diabetes (dated 2018 in TCRdb). Context from the whole study: Mean age, gender distribution, total cell number and subset yield did not differ between patients and healthy donors. A total of 107,917,701 sorted cells were examined across all samples, and a strong correlation was observed between cell number per subset and RNA yield. Regulatory and stem cell-like memory subsets were isolated from only 8 patients and roughly eight healthy donors, whereas naive and central memory subsets came from all 30 or so donors. The study compared TCRB repertoires of sorted circulating CD4+ T cell subsets between recently diagnosed type 1 diabetes patients and matched healthy donors. What the study reported, not specific to this receptor: A moderate but significant shortening of TCRB CDR3 length was observed in type 1 diabetes patients in all four CD4+ subsets. Fewer insertions and more nucleotide deletions at VDJ recombination sites were observed in patients with type 1 diabetes, implying thymic rearrangement abnormalities. Sequencing cDNA rather than genomic DNA could over-represent highly expressing activated cells, although activation and CD3 levels did not differ between groups. Because small numbers of individuals were included in the HLA sub-analyses, any influence of HLA type on TCRB rearrangement was left unresolved. Naive, central memory and regulatory TCRB repertoires appeared more similar among patients than among healthy donors. PCR might favor shorter templates, but patient and control samples were amplified and corrected together, so any skew would affect both groups equally.

A single peripheral blood draw of around 0.11 L on average was collected from each donor into heparinised tubes. Naive, central memory, regulatory and stem cell-like memory CD4+ T cells were sorted on a BD FACSAria II using a panel including CD45RO, CCR7, CD25, CD127, CD95 and CD27. All sorted populations exceeded 95% purity. Right away, PBMCs were isolated by Lymphoprep density gradient centrifugation and were stained directly, with no culture step. To minimize batch effects, samples were stained and sorted in pairs, one healthy donor with one patient per experiment. The germline V gene provides CDR1 ENHRY and CDR2 SYGVKD. The CDR3, cysteine through phenylalanine, is 16 amino acids long. The DNA shown is the 48-base CDR3, in frame from base 1. For this chain, trimming is 5 bases at the V end and 0 bases at the J end, and the number of junction bases without a gene match is 3. The sample holds a few counts of this clone. It lacks a known antigen. Base qualities are missing; no much larger clone stands one base away.

All of the isolated RNA was reverse transcribed with the High Capacity cDNA Reverse Transcription Kit, so expressed TCRB transcripts were sequenced. Deep immunoSEQ sequencing was applied to naive, central memory and regulatory T cell samples, giving an average of roughly 3.5 million total reads per sample. After sorted cells were lysed in RLT buffer, RNA was extracted with DNase-treated RNeasy Micro or Mini kits, with the choice depending on cell number. Each cell subset was processed on its own to prevent cross-contamination, while patient and healthy donor samples were processed together. TCRB sequences were amplified from cDNA with the immunoSEQ multiplex PCR, producing 87-bp fragments spanning the CDR3 region. Amplicons were sequenced on the Illumina HiSeq platform. Concerning the study's data processing: PCR bias was computationally corrected using synthetic template baselines, reads within Hamming distance 2 were collapsed, and singletons that could not be merged were discarded. Reads were aligned to IMGT to assign V, D and J genes, CDR3 length, and insertions or deletions at six rearrangement sites. Within each subset, clonotype counts were normalized to sorted cell number, and only after that were true diversity and Gini coefficients computed with the tcR R package. The overlap coefficient, calculated on TCRB nucleotide sequences, was used to quantify repertoire sharing. Out-of-frame TCRB sequences from naive cells were analyzed as a proxy for the pre-selection repertoire. In its TCRdb copy, this immuneACCESS table keeps in-frame sequences only and misses some clones. Where compared with another copy, unresolved V genes explain less than half of these, and the others have no known cause. That table furnishes V, J and clone size, whereas the DNA furnished D and trimming. In all, the sample holds around 240,000 clones, and 15% to 20% of those were seen once. 0.07% to 0.095% of the sample rests with the top ten.

The rearranged chain carries TRBV10-3 and TRBJ2-3, and 12 junctional nucleotides match TRBD2. The origin of this receptor is a man aged 25-45 years with type 1 diabetes. The sample comprised naive CD4+ T cells from blood. This specimen's cell subset or site label, interpreted: true naive CD4+ T cells. The CDR3 region: CAISLTSGSSTDTQYF. The nucleotide sequence reads TGTGCCATCAGTCTGACTAGCGGGAGTAGCACAGATACGCAGTATTTT.